One and the same sample provided the 4 T cell receptor beta chains below, sequenced in a study of human T cells and chemical hapten exposure. Documented time point: patch test 3, about 24 weeks after DPC sensitization. Specified treatment: therapeutic diphenylcyclopropenone sensitization with weekly scalp DPC. Via MiXCR, TCRdb re-called the RACE reads, giving one row per CDR3 protein. Of 150,000 to 200,000 distinct CDR3 sequences in the sample, 24% were seen once. The sequencing here drew on whole blood, taken in connection with sensitization to the hapten diphenylcyclopropenone (DPC). The receptors originated from a middle-aged woman with alopecia areata. Some clones in this sample may be carry-over from other donors' samples.

The chain links TRBV20-1 to TRBJ1-5; D unresolved. Germline loops: CDR1 DFQATT, CDR2 SNEGSKA (reference sequence). V gave up 2 bases and J gave up 0 bases, with 11 bases separating them. The CDR3 spans 15 residues. The CDR3 nucleotides are TGCAGTGCTAGAATTGGAGAGTTTAGCAATCAGCCCCAGCATTTT. This sequence encodes CSARIGEFSNQPQHF.

This clonotype has just a few counts. The rearrangement uses TRBV7-9 and TRBJ2-1; D is possibly TRBD2 (6 bases). The CDR3 totals 12 residues. CDR1 and CDR2 (germline): SEHNR, FQNEAQ (reference sequence). With 2 bases removed from V and 9 bases from J, the gap between germline ends came to 8 bases. The CDR3 DNA reads TGTGCCAGCAGCTTATTGGGAGGTGAGCAGTTCTTC. Encoded protein: CASSLLGGEQFF.

The chain couples TRBV6-1 to TRBJ2-7; D gene unclear. The CDR3 contains 15 residues. Germline assignment: CDR1 MNHNS and CDR2 SASEGT. Trimming cost V 0 bases and J 2 bases, with 11 bases left between them. CDR3 DNA: TGTGCCAGCAGTGAAGCTCTCCCCCCACCCTACGAGCAGTACTTC. Its translation: CASSEALPPPYEQYF.

The V call is TRBV12-3 or TRBV12-4, the J call TRBJ2-7, with 14 bases aligning to TRBD2. The CDR3 has 15 residues. Germline trimming cut 5 bases from V and 4 bases from J; bases unmatched to any gene: 4. The CDR3 DNA follows: TGTGCCAGCAGTCGAGGACTAGCGGGAGGATACGAGCAGTACTTC. Encoded protein: CASSRGLAGGYEQYF.